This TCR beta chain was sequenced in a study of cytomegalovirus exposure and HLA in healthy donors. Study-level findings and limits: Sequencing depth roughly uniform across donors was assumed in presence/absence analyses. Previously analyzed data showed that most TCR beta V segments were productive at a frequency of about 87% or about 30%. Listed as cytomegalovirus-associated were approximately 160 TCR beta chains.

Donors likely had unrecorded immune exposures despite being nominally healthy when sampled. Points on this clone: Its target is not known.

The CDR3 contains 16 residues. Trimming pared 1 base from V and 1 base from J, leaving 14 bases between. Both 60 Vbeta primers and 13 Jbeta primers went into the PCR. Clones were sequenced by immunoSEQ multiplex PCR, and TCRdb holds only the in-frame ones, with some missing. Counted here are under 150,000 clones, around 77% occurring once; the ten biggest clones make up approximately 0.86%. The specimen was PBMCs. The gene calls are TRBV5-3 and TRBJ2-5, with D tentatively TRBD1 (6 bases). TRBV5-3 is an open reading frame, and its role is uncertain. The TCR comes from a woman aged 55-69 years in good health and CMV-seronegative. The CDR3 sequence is CARSLSRTAIQETQYF. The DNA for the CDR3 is TGTGCCAGAAGCTTGTCCAGGACAGCCATCCAAGAGACCCAGTACTTC.